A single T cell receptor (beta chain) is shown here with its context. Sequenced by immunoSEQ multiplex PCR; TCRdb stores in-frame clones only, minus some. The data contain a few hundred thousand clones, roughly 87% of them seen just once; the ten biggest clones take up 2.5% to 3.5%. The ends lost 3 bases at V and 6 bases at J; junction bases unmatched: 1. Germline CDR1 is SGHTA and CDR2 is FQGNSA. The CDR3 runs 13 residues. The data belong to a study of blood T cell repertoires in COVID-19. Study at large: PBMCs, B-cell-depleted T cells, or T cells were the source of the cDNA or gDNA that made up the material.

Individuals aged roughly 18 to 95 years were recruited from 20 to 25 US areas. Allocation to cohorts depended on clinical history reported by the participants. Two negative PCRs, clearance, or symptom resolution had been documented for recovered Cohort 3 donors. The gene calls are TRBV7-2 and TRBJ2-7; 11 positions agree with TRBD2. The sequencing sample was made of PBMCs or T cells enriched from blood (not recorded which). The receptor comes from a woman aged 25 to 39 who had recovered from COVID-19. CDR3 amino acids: CASSFTSGSEQYF. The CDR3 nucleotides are TGTGCCAGCAGCTTTACTAGCGGGAGCGAGCAGTACTTC.